Each of the 16 T cell receptor beta chains below was sequenced from the same sample in a study of T-cell reconstitution after alpha-beta-depleted transplantation in children. As it was prepared, the TCRbeta library received unique molecular identifiers. In TCRdb, the PCR reads were re-called with MiXCR into one record per CDR3 protein. This table holds 300,000 to 400,000 distinct CDR3 sequences, roughly 14% found once. The material sequenced was PBMCs, taken from the stem cell graft. These receptors all stem from a human donor who donated a stem cell graft to a child with Fanconi anemia.

This clonotype has more than one count but fewer than ten. V usage is TRBV24-1 and J usage is TRBJ2-2; D perhaps matches TRBD1 (5 bases). V dropped 1 base and J dropped 1 base, with 9 bases sitting between them. Germline V gene lookup returns CDR1 KGHDR and CDR2 SFDVKD. The CDR3 length is 16 residues. The CDR3 region is CATSDLSGQNTGELFF. CDR3 DNA sequence: TGTGCCACCAGTGATTTATCTGGACAGAACACCGGGGAGCTGTTTTTT.

This clonotype was found many times. J is TRBJ2-2 and V is TRBV2; no firm D call. Trimming stripped 6 bases from V and 5 bases from J, with 4 bases between. This CDR3 has 11 amino acids. Looked up from germline, CDR1 is SNHLY and CDR2 is FYNNEI. This CDR3 reads CASRGTGELFF. The CDR3 nucleotides are TGTGCCAGCAGAGGGACCGGGGAGCTGTTTTTT.

This clonotype appeared a few times. This sequence joins TRBV7-9 and TRBJ2-3; no clear D. CDR3 length equals 15 residues. In germline, CDR1 is SEHNR, CDR2 FQNEAQ (reference sequence). The germline V and J ends were trimmed by 1 base and 0 bases, with 8 bases remaining between them. The CDR3 is CASSLGYSSTDTQYF. The CDR3 DNA follows: TGTGCCAGCAGCTTAGGCTACTCTAGCACAGATACGCAGTATTTT.

This clonotype occurred many times. The J gene is TRBJ2-1, the V gene TRBV12-3 or TRBV12-4; D call uncertain. Trimming shortened V by 4 bases and J by 9 bases, and 7 bases separated the two germline ends. The CDR3 has 11 amino acids. CDR3 nucleotides: TGTGCCAGCAGTTATTTCGGTGAGCAGTTCTTC. It yields the protein CASSYFGEQFF.

This clonotype was observed many times. This chain connects TRBV7-9 to TRBJ1-4; 8 nucleotides match TRBD1. CDR1 is SEHNR, CDR2 FQNEAQ, per germline (reference sequence). The CDR3 runs to 15 residues. V lost 4 bases to trimming and J lost 5 bases; unmatched junction nucleotides: 6. The CDR3 reads CASSWIGTGNEKLFF. The CDR3 DNA reads as TGTGCCAGCAGCTGGATCGGGACAGGCAATGAAAAACTGTTTTTT.

The chain links TRBV20-1 to TRBJ2-5, with D possibly matching TRBD2 (6 bases). Germline CDR1 is DFQATT and CDR2 is SNEGSKA (reference sequence). The CDR3 is made up of 17 amino acids. The V end was cut by 3 bases, the J end by 0 bases, with 20 bases between. CDR3 residues: CSASEGGLASYQETQYF. CDR3 bases: TGCAGTGCTAGTGAAGGTGGGCTAGCGTCGTACCAAGAGACCCAGTACTTC.

This clonotype was seen many times. The chain's CDR3 is CASSLGSGSITGELFF. CDR3 coding DNA: TGTGCCAGCAGTTTAGGTTCGGGTTCGATCACCGGGGAGCTGTTTTTT. The chain combines TRBV12-3 or TRBV12-4 with TRBJ2-2; no definite D call. Trimming took 1 base from V and 4 from J, leaving 13 bases between them. The CDR3 has 16 amino acids.

The rearrangement joins TRBV5-1 to TRBJ2-2; D is possibly TRBD2 (5 bases). Germline CDR1 SGHRS, CDR2 YFSETQ. There are 15 residues in the CDR3. The V end was cut by 4 bases, the J end by 3 bases, with 13 bases between. The CDR3 protein is CASSLDGGDTGELFF. DNA for the CDR3: TGCGCCAGCAGCCTTGATGGAGGTGACACCGGGGAGCTGTTTTTT.

V and J are TRBV7-3 and TRBJ2-3; D call uncertain. The length of the CDR3 is 16 residues. The germline V and J ends were trimmed by 2 bases and 3 bases, with 15 bases remaining between them. Germline loops: CDR1 SGHTA, CDR2 FQGTGA. This CDR3 is CASSLGPPQGTDTQYF. CDR3 nucleotides: TGTGCCAGCAGCTTAGGGCCCCCACAAGGAACAGATACGCAGTATTTT.

This clonotype was observed many times. CDR3 loop: CASGRETQYF. The CDR3 DNA is TGTGCCAGCGGCAGAGAGACCCAGTACTTC. The J gene is TRBJ2-5, the V gene TRBV7-2, with D hard to call. The CDR3 is 10 amino acids. V dropped 8 bases and J dropped 4 bases, with 5 bases sitting between them. Germline assignment: CDR1 SGHTA and CDR2 FQGNSA. The full variable domain, completed using reference TRBV7-2 and TRBJ2-5, is GAGVSQSPSNKVTEKGKDVELRCDPISGHTALYWYRQSLGQGLEFLIYFQGNSAPDKSGLPSDRFSAERTGGSVSTLTIQRTQQEDSAVYLCASGRETQYFGPGTRLLVL.

This clonotype was seen a few times. This chain joins TRBV20-1 and TRBJ2-3, with D perhaps matching TRBD2 (5 bases). Germline V gene sequence: CDR1 DFQATT, CDR2 SNEGSKA (reference sequence). This CDR3 region has 14 residues. Trimming shortened V by 1 base and J by 0 bases, and 8 bases separated the two germline ends. Here the CDR3 DNA reads TGCAGTGCTAGAGGGACTGTGAGCACAGATACGCAGTATTTT. It specifies CSARGTVSTDTQYF.

This chain uses TRBV2 with TRBJ2-3, with D hard to call. The CDR3 extends over 14 amino acids. Germline V gives CDR1 SNHLY, CDR2 FYNNEI. V shed 6 bases and J shed 2 bases, with 12 bases lying between them. CDR3 in DNA: TGTGCCAGCAGGCCTTCTTATTACACAGATACGCAGTATTTT. Translated: CASRPSYYTDTQYF.

This chain connects TRBV6-1 to TRBJ1-2; 9 bases agree with TRBD1. J gave up 8 bases and V 5 bases, and 6 bases lay outside the gene matches. From germline, CDR1 is MNHNS and CDR2 SASEGT. CDR3 length equals 13 residues. The CDR3 spells CASSRDRARGYTF. The CDR3 nucleotides are TGTGCCAGCAGTCGGGACAGGGCGCGGGGCTACACCTTC.

The V call is TRBV7-9, the J call TRBJ2-3, with D uncertain. CDR3 length: 13 amino acids. Trimming took 5 bases from V and 1 from J, leaving 7 bases between them. The germline CDR1 and CDR2 sequences are SEHNR and FQNEAQ (reference sequence). The CDR3 reads CASSTFGTDTQYF. CDR3 coding DNA: TGTGCCAGCAGCACGTTTGGCACAGATACGCAGTATTTT.

The chain has TRBV30 and TRBJ2-7; D is ambiguous. The CDR3 extends over 13 amino acids. Trimming left V 2 bases short and J 2 bases short, with 10 bases between. Germline CDR1 GTSNPN, CDR2 SVGIG (reference sequence). The CDR3 DNA follows: TGTGCCTGGAGTAGAGCGATACCCTACGAGCAGTACTTC. This codes for CAWSRAIPYEQYF.

This clonotype was picked up a small number of times. This rearrangement joins TRBV6-6 to TRBJ1-2; D is perhaps TRBD1 (5 bases). The CDR3 runs 13 residues. Germline V gives CDR1 MNHNY, CDR2 SVGAGI (reference sequence). Trimming left V 7 bases short and J 8 bases short, with 17 bases between. The CDR3: CASTHSGPIGYTF. DNA of the CDR3: TGTGCCAGCACCCACTCGGGGCCGATAGGCTACACCTTC.